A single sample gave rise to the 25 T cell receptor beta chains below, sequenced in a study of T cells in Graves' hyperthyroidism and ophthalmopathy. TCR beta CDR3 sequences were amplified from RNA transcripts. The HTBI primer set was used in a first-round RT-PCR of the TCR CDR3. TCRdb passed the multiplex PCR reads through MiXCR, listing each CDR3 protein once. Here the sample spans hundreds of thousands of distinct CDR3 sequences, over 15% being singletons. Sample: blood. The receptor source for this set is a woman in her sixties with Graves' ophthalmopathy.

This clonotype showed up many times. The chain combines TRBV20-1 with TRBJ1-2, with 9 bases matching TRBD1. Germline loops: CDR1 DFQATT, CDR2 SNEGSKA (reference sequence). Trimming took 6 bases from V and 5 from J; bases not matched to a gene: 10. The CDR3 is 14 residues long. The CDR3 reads CSASPEDRGYGYTF. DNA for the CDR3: TGCAGTGCATCCCCGGAGGACAGGGGTTATGGCTACACCTTC.

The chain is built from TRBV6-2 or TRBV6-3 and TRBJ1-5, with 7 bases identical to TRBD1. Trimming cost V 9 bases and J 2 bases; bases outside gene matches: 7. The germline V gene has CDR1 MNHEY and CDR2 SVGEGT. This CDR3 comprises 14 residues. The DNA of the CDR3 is TGTGCCAGTAAGGACAGGATGGGCAATCAGCCCCAGCATTTT. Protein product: CASKDRMGNQPQHF.

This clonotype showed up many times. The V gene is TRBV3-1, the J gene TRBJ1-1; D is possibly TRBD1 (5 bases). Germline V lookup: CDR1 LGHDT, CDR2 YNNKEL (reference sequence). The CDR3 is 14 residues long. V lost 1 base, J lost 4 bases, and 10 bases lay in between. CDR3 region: CASSQVIRGTEAFF. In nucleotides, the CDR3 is TGTGCCAGCAGCCAAGTCATTAGGGGCACTGAAGCTTTCTTT.

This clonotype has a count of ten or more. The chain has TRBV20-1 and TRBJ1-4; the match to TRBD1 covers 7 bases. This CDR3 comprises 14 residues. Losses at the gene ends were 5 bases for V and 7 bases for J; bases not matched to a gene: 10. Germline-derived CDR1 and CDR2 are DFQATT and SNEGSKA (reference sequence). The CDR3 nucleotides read TGCAGTGCTCTAAGCGCCAGGGGGAGTGAAAAACTGTTTTTT. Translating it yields CSALSARGSEKLFF.

CDR3 in amino acids: CASAGQGVSSYEQYF. The DNA for the CDR3 is TGTGCCAGTGCTGGACAGGGTGTGAGCTCCTACGAGCAGTACTTC. The V gene is TRBV19, the J gene TRBJ2-7; TRBD1 matches at 8 bases. Germline values: CDR1 LNHDA, CDR2 SQIVND (reference sequence). This CDR3 comprises 15 residues. J lost 0 bases, V lost 8 bases, and 9 bases had no gene match.

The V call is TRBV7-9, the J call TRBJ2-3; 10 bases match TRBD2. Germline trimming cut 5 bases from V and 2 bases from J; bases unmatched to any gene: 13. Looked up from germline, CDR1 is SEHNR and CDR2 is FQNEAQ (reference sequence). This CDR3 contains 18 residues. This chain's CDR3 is CASSPLWTSGDLTDTQYF. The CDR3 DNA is TGTGCCAGCAGCCCTCTATGGACTAGCGGAGACCTCACAGATACGCAGTATTTT. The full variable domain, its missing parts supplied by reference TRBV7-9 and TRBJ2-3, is DTGVSQNPRHKITKRGQNVTFRCDPISEHNRLYWYRQTLGQGPEFLTYFQNEAQLEKSRLLSDRFSAERPKGSFSTLEIQRTEQGDSAMYLCASSPLWTSGDLTDTQYFGPGTRLTVL.

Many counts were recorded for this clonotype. CDR3 bases: TGTGCCAGCAGACCGACAGGGACTCCCTCTGGGGCCAACGTCCTGACTTTC. It translates to CASRPTGTPSGANVLTF. The V call is TRBV6-1, the J call TRBJ2-6; perhaps TRBD1 as D (7 bases). Trimming left V 6 bases short and J 0 bases short, with 15 bases between. CDR1 is MNHNS, CDR2 SASEGT, per germline. The CDR3 runs to 17 residues.

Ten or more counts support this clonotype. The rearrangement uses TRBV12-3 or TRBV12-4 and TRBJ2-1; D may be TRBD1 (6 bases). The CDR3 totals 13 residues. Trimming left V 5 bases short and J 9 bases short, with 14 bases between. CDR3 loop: CASSPTGPGEQFF. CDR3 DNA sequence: TGTGCCAGCAGTCCCACAGGGCCCGGTGAGCAGTTCTTC.

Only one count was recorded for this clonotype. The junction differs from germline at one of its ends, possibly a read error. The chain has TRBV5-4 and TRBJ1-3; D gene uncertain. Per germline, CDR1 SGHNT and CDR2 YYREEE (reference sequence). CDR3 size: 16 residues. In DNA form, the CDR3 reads TGCGCCAGCAGCCAAGGTTTTGGGCGGACTGGAAACACCATATATTTT. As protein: CASSQGFGRTGNTIYF. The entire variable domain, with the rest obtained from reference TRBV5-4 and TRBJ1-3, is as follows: ETGVTQSPTHLIKTRGQQVTLRCSSQSGHNTVSWYQQALGQGPQFIFQYYREEENGRGNFPPRFSGLQFPNYSSELNVNALELDDSALYLCASSQGFGRTGNTIYFGEGSWLTVV.

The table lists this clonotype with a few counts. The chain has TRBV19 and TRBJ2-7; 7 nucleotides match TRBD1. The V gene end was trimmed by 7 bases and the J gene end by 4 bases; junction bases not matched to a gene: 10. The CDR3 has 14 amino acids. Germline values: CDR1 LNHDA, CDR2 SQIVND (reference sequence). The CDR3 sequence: CASNPAGGRYEQYF. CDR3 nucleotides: TGTGCCAGTAATCCGGCAGGGGGAAGGTACGAGCAGTACTTC.

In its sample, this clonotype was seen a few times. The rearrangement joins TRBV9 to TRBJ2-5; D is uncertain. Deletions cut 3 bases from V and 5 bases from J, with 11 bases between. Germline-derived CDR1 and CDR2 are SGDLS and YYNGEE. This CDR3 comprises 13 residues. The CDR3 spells CASSDPGRETQYF. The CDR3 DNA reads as TGTGCCAGCAGCGACCCTGGGCGGGAGACCCAGTACTTC.

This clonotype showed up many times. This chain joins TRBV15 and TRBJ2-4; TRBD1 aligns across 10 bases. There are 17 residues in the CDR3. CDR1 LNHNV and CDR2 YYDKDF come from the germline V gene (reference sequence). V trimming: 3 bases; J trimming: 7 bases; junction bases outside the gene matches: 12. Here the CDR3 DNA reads TGTGCCACCAGCAGCCTCGAGGGGACAGGGGCTGAGAACATTCAGTACTTC. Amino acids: CATSSLEGTGAENIQYF.

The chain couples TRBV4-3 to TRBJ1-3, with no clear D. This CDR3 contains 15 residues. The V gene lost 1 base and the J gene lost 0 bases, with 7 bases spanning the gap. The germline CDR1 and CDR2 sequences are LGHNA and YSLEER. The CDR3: CASSQVLDSGNTIYF. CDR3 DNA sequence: TGCGCCAGCAGCCAAGTACTGGACTCTGGAAACACCATATATTTT.

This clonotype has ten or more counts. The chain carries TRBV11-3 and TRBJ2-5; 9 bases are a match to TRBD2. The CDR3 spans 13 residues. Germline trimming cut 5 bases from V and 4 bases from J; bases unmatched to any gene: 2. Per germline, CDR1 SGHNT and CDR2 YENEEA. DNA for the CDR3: TGTGCCAGCAGCCGGGGACTAGCAGAGACCCAGTACTTC. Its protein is CASSRGLAETQYF.

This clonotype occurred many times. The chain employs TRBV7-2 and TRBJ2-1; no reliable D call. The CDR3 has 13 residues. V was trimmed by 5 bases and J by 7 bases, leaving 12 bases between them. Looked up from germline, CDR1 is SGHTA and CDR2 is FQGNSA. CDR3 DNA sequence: TGTGCCAGCAGCCTTGGTCGGAGAAATGAGCAGTTCTTC. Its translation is CASSLGRRNEQFF.

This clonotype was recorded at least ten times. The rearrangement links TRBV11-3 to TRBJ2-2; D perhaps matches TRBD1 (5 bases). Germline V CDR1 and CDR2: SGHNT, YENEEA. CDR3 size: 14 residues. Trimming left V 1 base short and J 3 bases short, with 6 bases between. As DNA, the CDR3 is TGTGCCAGCAGCTTAGGACAGCACACCGGGGAGCTGTTTTTT. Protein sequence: CASSLGQHTGELFF.

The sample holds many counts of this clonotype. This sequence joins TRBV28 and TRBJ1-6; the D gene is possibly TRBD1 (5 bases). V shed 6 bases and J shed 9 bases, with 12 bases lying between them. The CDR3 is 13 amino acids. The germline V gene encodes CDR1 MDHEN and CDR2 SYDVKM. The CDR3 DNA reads TGTGCCAGCAGGCACGAACAGGTTTCACCCCTCCACTTT. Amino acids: CASRHEQVSPLHF.

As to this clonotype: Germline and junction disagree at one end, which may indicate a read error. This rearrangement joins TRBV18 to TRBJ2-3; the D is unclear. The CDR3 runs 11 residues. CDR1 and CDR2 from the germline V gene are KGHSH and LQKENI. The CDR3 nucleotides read TGTGCCAGCCCACCAACAGATACGCAGTATTTT. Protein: CASPPTDTQYF.

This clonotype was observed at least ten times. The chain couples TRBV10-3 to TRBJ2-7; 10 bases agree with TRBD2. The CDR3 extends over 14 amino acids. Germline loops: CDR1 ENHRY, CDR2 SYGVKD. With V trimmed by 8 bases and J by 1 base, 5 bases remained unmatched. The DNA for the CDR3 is TGTGCCATCTCTAGCGGGAGTGGGTCCTACGAGCAGTACTTC. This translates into CAISSGSGSYEQYF.

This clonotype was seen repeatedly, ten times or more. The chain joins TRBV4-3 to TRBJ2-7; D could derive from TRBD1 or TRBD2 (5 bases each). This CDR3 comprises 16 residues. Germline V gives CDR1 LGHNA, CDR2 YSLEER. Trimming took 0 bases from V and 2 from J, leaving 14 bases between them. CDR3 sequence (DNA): TGCGCCAGCAGCCAAGAACCCAGGGACCGACCCTACGAGCAGTACTTC. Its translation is CASSQEPRDRPYEQYF.

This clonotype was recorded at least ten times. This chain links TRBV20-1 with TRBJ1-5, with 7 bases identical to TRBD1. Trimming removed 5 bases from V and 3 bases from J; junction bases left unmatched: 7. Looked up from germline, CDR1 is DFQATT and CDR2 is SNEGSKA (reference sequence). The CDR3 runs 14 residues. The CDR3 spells CSAGLDRANQPQHF. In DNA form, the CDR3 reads TGCAGTGCTGGGTTAGACAGGGCCAATCAGCCCCAGCATTTT.

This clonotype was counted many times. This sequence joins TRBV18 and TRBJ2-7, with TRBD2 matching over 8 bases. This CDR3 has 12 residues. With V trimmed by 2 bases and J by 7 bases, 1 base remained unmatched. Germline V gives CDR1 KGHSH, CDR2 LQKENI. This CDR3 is CASSPRLAEQYF. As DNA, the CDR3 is TGTGCCAGCTCACCAAGACTAGCGGAGCAGTACTTC. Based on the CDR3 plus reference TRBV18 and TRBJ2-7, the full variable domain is NAGVMQNPRHLVRRRGQEARLRCSPMKGHSHVYWYRQLPEEGLKFMVYLQKENIIDESGMPKERFSAEFPKEGPSILRIQQVVRGDSAAYFCASSPRLAEQYFGPGTRLTVT.

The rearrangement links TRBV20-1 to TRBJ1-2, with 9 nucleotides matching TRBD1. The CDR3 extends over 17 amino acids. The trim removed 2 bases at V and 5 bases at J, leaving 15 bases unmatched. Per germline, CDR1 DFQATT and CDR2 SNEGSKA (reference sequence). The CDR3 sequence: CSARKRPGTGSGYGYTF. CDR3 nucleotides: TGCAGTGCTAGAAAACGTCCCGGGACAGGGTCCGGGTATGGCTACACCTTC.

CDR3 in DNA: TGTGCCAGCTCACCACCCAGCCGGAACACCGGGGAGCTGTTTTTT. It translates to CASSPPSRNTGELFF. The chain links TRBV18 to TRBJ2-2, with unresolved D. V lost 0 bases and J lost 1, with 6 bases in between. Germline V gives CDR1 KGHSH, CDR2 LQKENI. This CDR3 contains 15 residues.

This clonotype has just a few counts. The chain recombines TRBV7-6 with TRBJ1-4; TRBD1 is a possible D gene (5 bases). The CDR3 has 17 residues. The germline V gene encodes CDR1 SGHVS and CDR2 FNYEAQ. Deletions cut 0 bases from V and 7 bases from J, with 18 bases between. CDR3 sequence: CASSLAGHPPPVEKLFF. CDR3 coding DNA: TGTGCCAGCAGCTTAGCTGGACACCCTCCCCCGGTTGAAAAACTGTTTTTT.